This TCR beta chain comes out of a study of breast tumors, draining lymph nodes, adjacent tissues. This clonotype was counted ten times or more. Breast cancer patients provided tissue from their axillary draining lymph nodes. TCRdb redid the calling of the multiplex PCR reads with MiXCR, one entry per CDR3 protein. Found here are 140,000 to 150,000 distinct CDR3 sequences, roughly 33% of them singletons; the top ten hold about 2.5%. V was clipped by 0 bases and J by 6 bases, with 20 bases between them. This CDR3 spans 17 amino acids. Germline V gene data show CDR1 as SGDLS and CDR2 as YYNGEE. Sequenced: axillary lymph node tissue. V and J are TRBV9 and TRBJ2-3; tentatively, D is TRBD1 or TRBD2 (5 bases each). The receptor's source is a female donor with breast cancer. Some clones in this sample may be carry-over from other donors' samples. The CDR3 DNA follows: TGTGCCAGCAGCGTAGAGCCGTACTCCGCTTGGGGGGATACGCAGTATTTT. Its protein is CASSVEPYSAWGDTQYF. Full variable domain (missing parts from reference TRBV9 and TRBJ2-3): DSGVTQTPKHLITATGQRVTLRCSPRSGDLSVYWYQQSLDQGLQFLIQYYNGEERAKGNILERFSAQQFPDLHSELNLSSLELGDSALYFCASSVEPYSAWGDTQYFGPGTRLTVL.